The 8 T cell receptor beta chains presented below share a single source sample, sequenced in a study of blood T cell repertoires in COVID-19. Repertoires were generated with immunoSEQ multiplex PCR, while TCRdb's copy carries only in-frame clones and drops some. This table has 150,000 or so clones, 75% to 90% appearing once. The sequenced material came from peripheral blood. The receptors stem from a human donor with acute or convalescent COVID-19. The donor label of this sample is uncertain.

The V gene is TRBV28, the J gene TRBJ1-3; 7 positions match TRBD1. V lost 2 bases, J lost 0 bases, and 4 bases stayed unmatched. Germline V lookup: CDR1 MDHEN, CDR2 SYDVKM. The CDR3 extends over 16 amino acids. The CDR3 DNA is TGTGCCAGCAGTTTAGCAGGGGGTCCCTCTGGAAACACCATATATTTT. It translates to CASSLAGGPSGNTIYF.

This sequence joins TRBV6-6 and TRBJ2-2; weak D call: TRBD2 (5 bases). This CDR3 contains 14 residues. Germline CDR1 and CDR2: MNHNY and SVGAGI (reference sequence). With 6 bases removed from V and 1 base from J, the gap between germline ends came to 9 bases. The CDR3 spells CASREDLNTGELFF. The CDR3, as DNA: TGTGCCAGCAGGGAGGACCTGAACACCGGGGAGCTGTTTTTT.

V usage is TRBV19 and J usage is TRBJ1-5; 8 bases are a match to TRBD1. The CDR3 is made up of 15 amino acids. The V segment lost 4 bases and the J segment 7 bases; nucleotides outside the gene matches: 9. The germline V gene has CDR1 LNHDA and CDR2 SQIVND (reference sequence). The CDR3 loop is CASSTGGALGQPQHF. The CDR3 DNA sequence: TGTGCCAGTAGTACAGGGGGCGCGTTAGGCCAGCCCCAGCATTTT.

The V gene is TRBV15, the J gene TRBJ2-7; no reliable D call. Germline V CDR1 and CDR2: LNHNV, YYDKDF (reference sequence). CDR3 length equals 17 residues. The V end was cut by 3 bases, the J end by 3 bases, with 21 bases between. CDR3 loop: CATSREFYSASRYEQYF. The CDR3, as DNA: TGTGCCACCAGCAGGGAATTCTACTCGGCTAGTCGCTACGAGCAGTACTTC.

The J gene is TRBJ1-2, the V gene TRBV27, with TRBD1 identical over 8 bases. From germline, CDR1 is MNHEY and CDR2 SMNVEV (reference sequence). CDR3 size: 16 residues. J was trimmed by 4 bases and V by 2 bases; bases with no gene match: 9. The CDR3 reads CASSLSSGQVAYGYTF. The CDR3 DNA reads TGTGCCAGCAGTTTAAGTTCGGGACAGGTCGCCTATGGCTACACCTTC.

To note about this clone: Germline and junction disagree at one end, which may indicate a read error. The J gene is TRBJ2-3, the V gene TRBV18; TRBD1 matches 7 bases. The CDR3 sequence is 15 residues long. Germline V lookup: CDR1 KGHSH, CDR2 LQKENI. The CDR3 DNA reads as TGTGCCAGCTCCCCACGACAGGGAAGCACAGATACGCAGTATTTT. Its protein is CASSPRQGSTDTQYF.

V is TRBV4-1 and J is TRBJ1-1; D unclear. Germline values: CDR1 MGHRA, CDR2 YSYEKL. V lost 2 bases, J lost 4 bases, and 14 bases lay in between. The CDR3 runs 15 residues. CDR3 protein: CASSQIRSQATEAFF. CDR3 coding DNA: TGCGCCAGCAGCCAAATTCGGTCCCAGGCCACTGAAGCTTTCTTT.

The V and J genes are TRBV19 and TRBJ2-4; 7 positions agree with TRBD2. Germline CDR1 is LNHDA and CDR2 is SQIVND (reference sequence). The CDR3 is made up of 14 amino acids. The V segment lost 1 base and the J segment 8 bases; nucleotides outside the gene matches: 5. The CDR3 DNA reads as TGTGCCAGTAGTATAGGGACTAGTGGATACATTCAGTACTTC. Its protein is CASSIGTSGYIQYF.